The 26 T cell receptor beta chains in this list originate from one sample, sequenced in a study of blood T cells in healthy people across ages. Sample-barcoded 5' priming and a J-beta primer mix drove a second PCR of roughly 7 to 11 cycles. TCRdb reanalysed the 5' RACE reads using MiXCR and keeps one entry per CDR3 protein. The sample includes 1.5 million or so distinct CDR3 sequences, 42% of them seen just once. Sequences were obtained from blood. The origin of the receptors is a young woman in good health.

The V gene is TRBV10-3, the J gene TRBJ1-2, with a possible D match to TRBD1 (5 bases). Looked up from germline, CDR1 is ENHRY and CDR2 is SYGVKD. V was cut by 5 bases and J by 9 bases, with 10 bases left in between. This CDR3 comprises 11 residues. CDR3 loop: CAISRQDSYTF. CDR3 nucleotides: TGTGCCATCAGTCGCCAGGACAGCTACACCTTC.

This chain connects TRBV15 to TRBJ1-1; 7 bases are a match to TRBD1. CDR1 and CDR2 from the germline V gene are LNHNV and YYDKDF (reference sequence). The CDR3 spans 15 residues. V was pared by 2 bases and J by 8 bases, with 11 bases of the junction left unmatched. The CDR3 spells CATSRTRTGVIEAFF. The CDR3 DNA reads as TGTGCCACCAGCAGAACGAGAACAGGGGTTATAGAAGCTTTCTTT.

The J gene is TRBJ2-2, the V gene TRBV7-2; 8 bases match TRBD2. From germline, CDR1 is SGHTA and CDR2 FQGNSA. V trimming: 2 bases; J trimming: 2 bases; junction bases outside the gene matches: 4. The CDR3 runs 16 residues. The DNA of the CDR3 is TGTGCCAGCAGCTTATGGGCGGGAGGTAACACCGGGGAGCTGTTTTTT. It codes for CASSLWAGGNTGELFF.

V usage is TRBV9 and J usage is TRBJ1-1; D perhaps matches TRBD1 (6 bases). CDR3 length: 15 amino acids. Germline V gene sequence: CDR1 SGDLS, CDR2 YYNGEE. V was trimmed by 4 bases and J by 1 base, leaving 14 bases between them. The CDR3 DNA sequence: TGTGCCAGCAGCTTCCGGACAGATGGGAACACTGAAGCTTTCTTT. Its protein product is CASSFRTDGNTEAFF.

This clonotype was picked up a small number of times. The chain uses TRBV11-3 and TRBJ2-1, with unresolved D. The CDR3 extends over 15 amino acids. Germline CDR1 is SGHNT and CDR2 is YENEEA. Deletions cut 5 bases from V and 3 bases from J, with 14 bases between. The CDR3 protein is CASSRPSSNYNEQFF. CDR3 DNA: TGTGCCAGCAGCCGCCCTTCCTCCAACTACAATGAGCAGTTCTTC.

This clonotype has a handful of counts. The chain couples TRBV3-1 to TRBJ1-2; the match to TRBD1 covers 7 bases. Germline lookup yields CDR1 LGHDT and CDR2 YNNKEL (reference sequence). Trimming at V came to 4 bases and at J to 4 bases, leaving 6 bases not matched to a gene. The CDR3 spans 14 residues. DNA for the CDR3: TGTGCCAGCAGCCCTACGGGACAGTCCTATGGCTACACCTTC. It is translated as CASSPTGQSYGYTF. The whole variable domain, filled in from reference TRBV3-1 and TRBJ1-2, reads DTAVSQTPKYLVTQMGNDKSIKCEQNLGHDTMYWYKQDSKKFLKIMFSYNNKELIINETVPNRFSPKSPDKAHLNLHINSLELGDSAVYFCASSPTGQSYGYTFGSGTRLTVV.

A few counts support this clonotype. This chain's CDR3 is CASSLEGSQGLGEQFF. The CDR3 DNA is TGTGCCAGCAGCTTAGAGGGTAGCCAGGGATTGGGTGAGCAGTTCTTC. The chain is built from TRBV11-2 and TRBJ2-1; perhaps TRBD1 as D (5 bases). Germline values: CDR1 SGHAT, CDR2 FQNNGV. CDR3 length: 16 amino acids. V was clipped by 0 bases and J by 9 bases, with 18 bases between them. The full variable domain, in which reference TRBV11-2 and TRBJ2-1 provide the parts outside the CDR3, is EAGVAQSPRYKIIEKRQSVAFWCNPISGHATLYWYQQILGQGPKLLIQFQNNGVVDDSQLPKDRFSAERLKGVDSTLKIQPAKLEDSAVYLCASSLEGSQGLGEQFFGPGTRLTVL.

This chain connects TRBV6-5 to TRBJ1-4; a possible D gene is TRBD1 (5 bases). The germline gives CDR1 MNHEY, CDR2 SVGAGI. This CDR3 is 14 amino acids long. Trimming stripped 6 bases from V and 1 base from J, with 9 bases between. This CDR3 is CASRGRRTNEKLFF. The CDR3 bases are TGTGCCAGCAGGGGACGGAGAACTAATGAAAAACTGTTTTTT.

V usage is TRBV7-2 and J usage is TRBJ2-1; TRBD2 matches 10 bases. V trimming: 1 base; J trimming: 0 bases; junction bases outside the gene matches: 12. The length of the CDR3 is 20 residues. Germline V gene data show CDR1 as SGHTA and CDR2 as FQGNSA. In nucleotides, the CDR3 is TGTGCCAGCAGCTTAGTTGGGGGTAGCGGGAGGTTCTACTCCTACAATGAGCAGTTCTTC. This gives the protein CASSLVGGSGRFYSYNEQFF.

There are a few counts of this clonotype. The rearrangement joins TRBV11-2 to TRBJ2-3; unclear D gene. The CDR3 has 13 residues. Trimming removed 5 bases from V and 7 bases from J, with 13 bases in between. Germline assignment: CDR1 SGHAT and CDR2 FQNNGV. The DNA of the CDR3 is TGTGCCAGCAGCCCCCTTTTGGGGAATACGCAGTATTTT. Translating gives CASSPLLGNTQYF.

The genes are TRBV7-6 and TRBJ1-1, with 8 bases lining up with TRBD1. The V gene's germline CDR1 is SGHVS and CDR2 FNYEAQ. This CDR3 comprises 14 residues. V trimming: 4 bases; J trimming: 5 bases; junction bases outside the gene matches: 6. The CDR3 DNA sequence: TGTGCCAGCAGCTCGTCAGGGGGCCGGACTGAAGCTTTCTTT. Encoded protein: CASSSSGGRTEAFF.

The chain carries TRBV12-3 or TRBV12-4 and TRBJ2-2; 10 nucleotides match TRBD2. The CDR3 is 16 amino acids. The V and J ends lost 5 bases and 3 bases, in that order; junction bases with no gene match: 6. The CDR3 coding sequence is TGTGCCAGCAGTCCGTCAGCGGGGGGGCACACCGGGGAGCTGTTTTTT. Encoded protein: CASSPSAGGHTGELFF.

This clonotype was counted only a few times. The chain links TRBV4-2 to TRBJ1-2, with D possibly TRBD1 on 5 matching bases. Germline loops: CDR1 LGHNA, CDR2 YNFKEQ. The CDR3 totals 16 residues. Between the trimmed V and J ends, which lost 0 bases and 4 bases, there was a span of 15 bases. The CDR3 spells CASSQDIGTGLYGYTF. CDR3 nucleotide sequence: TGTGCCAGCAGCCAAGATATCGGGACGGGACTCTATGGCTACACCTTC.

V and J are TRBV5-1 and TRBJ2-5, with TRBD2 identical over 8 bases. Germline V lookup: CDR1 SGHRS, CDR2 YFSETQ. After removal of 2 bases from V and 11 bases from J, the junction contained 11 bases not matched to a gene. The CDR3 totals 14 residues. CDR3 sequence reads: CASSLSGGCNEQYF. For the CDR3, the DNA is TGCGCCAGCAGCTTAAGCGGGGGCTGCAATGAGCAGTACTTC.

A few counts support this clonotype. The chain is built from TRBV4-1 and TRBJ2-7, with 8 bases fitting TRBD1. V shed 0 bases and J 0 bases; nucleotides not matched to a gene: 4. The CDR3 has 16 amino acids. Germline values: CDR1 MGHRA, CDR2 YSYEKL. CDR3 protein: CASSQESTGVSYEQYF. The CDR3 DNA is TGCGCCAGCAGCCAAGAATCGACAGGGGTCTCCTACGAGCAGTACTTC.

The gene calls are TRBV18 and TRBJ1-4; D unclear. This CDR3 spans 14 amino acids. The ends were cut back, 5 bases at V and 6 bases at J, with 13 bases in the middle. The germline V gene has CDR1 KGHSH and CDR2 LQKENI. CDR3 in amino acids: CASSNGVVDEKLFF. As DNA, the CDR3 is TGTGCCAGCTCAAACGGGGTCGTGGATGAAAAACTGTTTTTT. The full variable domain, completed using reference TRBV18 and TRBJ1-4, is NAGVMQNPRHLVRRRGQEARLRCSPMKGHSHVYWYRQLPEEGLKFMVYLQKENIIDESGMPKERFSAEFPKEGPSILRIQQVVRGDSAAYFCASSNGVVDEKLFFGSGTQLSVL.

This clonotype was counted a few times. This rearrangement joins TRBV27 to TRBJ1-4; D possibly corresponds to TRBD1 (5 bases). In germline, CDR1 is MNHEY, CDR2 SMNVEV (reference sequence). The CDR3 is 13 residues long. V lost 6 bases to trimming and J lost 7 bases, with 12 bases between them. CDR3 sequence: CASSSRGREKLFF. CDR3 in DNA: TGTGCCAGCAGCTCAAGGGGTCGTGAAAAACTGTTTTTT.

This clonotype was detected a few times. CDR3 nucleotide sequence: TGTGCCAGCAGGTACGGGACAGTGAATCAGCCCCAGCATTTT. Its translation: CASRYGTVNQPQHF. This sequence joins TRBV12-3 or TRBV12-4 and TRBJ1-5; TRBD1 aligns across 7 bases. The CDR3 has 14 residues. V lost 6 bases and J lost 4; bases outside the gene matches: 6.

The chain is built from TRBV20-1 and TRBJ2-1, with TRBD2 as a possible D gene (6 bases). V lost 0 bases and J 10 bases, leaving 19 bases between the germline ends. The CDR3 is 15 residues long. Germline-derived CDR1 and CDR2 are DFQATT and SNEGSKA (reference sequence). As DNA, the CDR3 is TGCAGTGCTAGAGATCAATCTAGCCGGGGGACGGAGCAGTTCTTC. The encoded protein is CSARDQSSRGTEQFF.

V usage is TRBV2 and J usage is TRBJ1-6; TRBD1 might be the D (6 bases). This CDR3 is 18 amino acids long. The V end lost 8 bases, the J end lost 0 bases, and 20 bases lay between the germline ends. The germline CDR1 and CDR2 sequences are SNHLY and FYNNEI. CDR3 in DNA: TGTGCCAGCTTATCCCCTCGGGACACCAGCTCCTATAATTCACCCCTCCACTTT. Amino acid sequence: CASLSPRDTSSYNSPLHF.

This clonotype was seen a handful of times. The chain has TRBV20-1 and TRBJ2-6; unclear D gene. Germline loops: CDR1 DFQATT, CDR2 SNEGSKA (reference sequence). The CDR3 length is 13 residues. Trimming took off 3 bases at V and 0 bases at J, with 3 bases between the two ends. The CDR3 protein is CSASGSGANVLTF. In nucleotides, the CDR3 is TGCAGTGCTAGCGGCTCTGGGGCCAACGTCCTGACTTTC.

This clonotype has a single count. V gene TRBV7-9 combines with J gene TRBJ2-2; maybe TRBD1 (5 bases). The length of the CDR3 is 17 residues. Germline loops: CDR1 SEHNR, CDR2 FQNEAQ (reference sequence). Trimming took off 1 base at V and 2 bases at J, with 14 bases between the two ends. The CDR3 region is CASSLEVVGDNTGELFF. CDR3 DNA sequence: TGTGCCAGCAGCTTAGAGGTTGTAGGGGATAACACCGGGGAGCTGTTTTTT.

The chain combines TRBV3-1 with TRBJ1-4; D perhaps matches TRBD1 (6 bases). The length of the CDR3 is 12 residues. V lost 0 bases and J 15 bases, leaving 11 bases between the germline ends. Germline assignment: CDR1 LGHDT and CDR2 YNNKEL (reference sequence). In DNA, the CDR3 is TGTGCCAGCAGCCAAGAGACAGGACGAGTGTTTTTT. Amino acids: CASSQETGRVFF.

In DNA, the CDR3 is TGTGCCAGCAGCCGCCGACCGGTTACTACTAATGAAAAACTGTTTTTT. It yields the protein CASSRRPVTTNEKLFF. The V gene is TRBV3-1, the J gene TRBJ1-4; D not resolved. Germline V gene lookup returns CDR1 LGHDT and CDR2 YNNKEL (reference sequence). CDR3 length equals 16 residues. Trimming shortened V by 4 bases and J by 2 bases, and 14 bases separated the two germline ends.

The chain is built from TRBV4-2 and TRBJ1-4; D gene unclear. Germline loops: CDR1 LGHNA, CDR2 YNFKEQ. V dropped 0 bases and J dropped 0 bases, with 11 bases sitting between them. CDR3 length equals 17 residues. The CDR3 DNA follows: TGTGCCAGCAGCCAAGATCAGGCCCCATCAACTAATGAAAAACTGTTTTTT. Its translation: CASSQDQAPSTNEKLFF.

The rearrangement joins TRBV5-1 to TRBJ1-1; D perhaps matches TRBD1 (6 bases). The CDR3 runs 18 residues. Germline V CDR1 and CDR2: SGHRS, YFSETQ. V lost 0 bases, J lost 1 base, and 19 bases lay in between. The CDR3 coding sequence is TGCGCCAGCAGCTTGGTGGGTAAAGGCAGGGGACCGAACACTGAAGCTTTCTTT. Amino acids: CASSLVGKGRGPNTEAFF.